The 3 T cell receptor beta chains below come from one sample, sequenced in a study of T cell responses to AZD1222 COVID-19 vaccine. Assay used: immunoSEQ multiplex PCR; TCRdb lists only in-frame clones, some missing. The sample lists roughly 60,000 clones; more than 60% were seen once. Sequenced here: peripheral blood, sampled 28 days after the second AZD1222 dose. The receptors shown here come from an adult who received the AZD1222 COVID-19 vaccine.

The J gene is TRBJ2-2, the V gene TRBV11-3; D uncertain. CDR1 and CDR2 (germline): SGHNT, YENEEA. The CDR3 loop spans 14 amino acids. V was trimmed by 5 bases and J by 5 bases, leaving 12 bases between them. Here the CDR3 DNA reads TGTGCCAGCAGCAAAACCAGAGATACCGGGGAGCTGTTTTTT. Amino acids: CASSKTRDTGELFF.

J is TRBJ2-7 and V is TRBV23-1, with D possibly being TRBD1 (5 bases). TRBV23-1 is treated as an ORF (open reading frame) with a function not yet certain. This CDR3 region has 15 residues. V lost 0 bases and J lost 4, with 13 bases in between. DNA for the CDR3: TGCGCCAGCAGTCAATCGGTAAGGGGCCGATACGAGCAGTACTTC. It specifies CASSQSVRGRYEQYF.

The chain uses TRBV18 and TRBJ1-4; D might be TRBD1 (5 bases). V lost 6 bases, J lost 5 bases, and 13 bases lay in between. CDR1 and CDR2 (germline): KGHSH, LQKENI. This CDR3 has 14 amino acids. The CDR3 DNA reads TGTGCCAGCTCGCATAAGGGGACGAATGAAAAACTGTTTTTT. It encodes CASSHKGTNEKLFF.